This T cell receptor (beta chain) was profiled in a study of identical twins. The study, taken as a whole, reports: Researchers reported weaker excess twin sharing in beta out-of-frame sequences.

After template switching added a universal primer site, the resulting cDNA carried unique molecular identifiers. TCRdb itself ran the 5' RACE reads through MiXCR, one entry per CDR3 protein. The sample carries roughly 1.6 million distinct CDR3 sequences, around 29% recorded once. In this sample, this clonotype turned up a few times. Its antigen remains unidentified. Per germline, CDR1 SNHLY and CDR2 FYNNEI. The CDR3 runs to 15 residues. Losses at the gene ends were 7 bases for V and 2 bases for J; bases not matched to a gene: 9. Input material: cord blood. This sequence was found in a newborn girl in good health. This chain joins TRBV2 and TRBJ2-7, with 9 positions matching TRBD1. Written as DNA, the CDR3 is TGTGCCAGCAAGAGTAAGGGACAGGGAACCTACGAGCAGTACTTC. Protein: CASKSKGQGTYEQYF.